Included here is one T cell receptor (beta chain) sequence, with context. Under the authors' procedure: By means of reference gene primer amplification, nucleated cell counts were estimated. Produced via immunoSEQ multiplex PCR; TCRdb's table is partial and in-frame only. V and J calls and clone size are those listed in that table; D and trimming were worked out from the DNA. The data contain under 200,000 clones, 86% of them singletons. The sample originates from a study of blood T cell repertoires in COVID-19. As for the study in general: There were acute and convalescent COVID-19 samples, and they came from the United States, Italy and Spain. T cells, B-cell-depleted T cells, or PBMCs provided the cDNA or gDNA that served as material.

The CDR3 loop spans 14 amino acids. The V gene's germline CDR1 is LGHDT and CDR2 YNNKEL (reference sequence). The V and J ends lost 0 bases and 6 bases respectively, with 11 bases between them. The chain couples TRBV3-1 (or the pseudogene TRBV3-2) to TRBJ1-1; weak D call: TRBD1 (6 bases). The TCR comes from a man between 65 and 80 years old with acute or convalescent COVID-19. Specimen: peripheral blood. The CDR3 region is CASSQDSSGAEAFF. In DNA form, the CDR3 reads TGTGCCAGCAGCCAAGATAGCTCAGGGGCTGAAGCTTTCTTT.